These 21 T cell receptor beta chains were all obtained from the same sample, sequenced in a study of T cells in localized non-small cell lung cancer. Clones were sequenced by immunoSEQ multiplex PCR, and TCRdb holds only the in-frame ones, with some missing. This sample carries over 30,000 clones, roughly 78% of them seen once, and the ten largest clones take roughly 33%. The material was peripheral blood, obtained before any cancer treatment. These receptors all come from a male donor at least 60 years old with stage II squamous cell lung carcinoma.

Only a few counts were recorded for this clone. This chain connects TRBV5-1 to TRBJ2-7; 7 bases line up with TRBD1. Germline lookup yields CDR1 SGHRS and CDR2 YFSETQ. The V segment lost 0 bases and the J segment 2 bases; nucleotides outside the gene matches: 2. CDR3 length: 14 amino acids. This chain's CDR3 is CASSLEGQTYEQYF. CDR3 in DNA: TGCGCCAGCAGCTTGGAGGGACAGACCTACGAGCAGTACTTC.

The chain links TRBV30 to TRBJ1-3; possible D gene TRBD1, 6 bases. This CDR3 spans 12 amino acids. The germline CDR1 and CDR2 sequences are GTSNPN and SVGIG (reference sequence). Trimming cost V 5 bases and J 8 bases, with 13 bases left between them. The CDR3, as DNA: TGTGCCTGGGGAACAGGGATAGACACCATATATTTT. Translation: CAWGTGIDTIYF.

The V and J genes are TRBV6-5 and TRBJ2-6, with D hard to call. This CDR3 has 13 amino acids. Trimming pared 6 bases from V and 0 bases from J, leaving 3 bases between. CDR1 and CDR2 from the germline V gene are MNHEY and SVGAGI. The CDR3 protein is CASRDSGANVLTF. As DNA, the CDR3 is TGTGCCAGCAGGGACTCTGGGGCCAACGTCCTGACTTTC.

V is TRBV11-1 and J is TRBJ1-1; no clear D. Germline values: CDR1 SGHAT, CDR2 FQDESV (reference sequence). CDR3 size: 15 residues. Trimming cost V 0 bases and J 1 base, with 9 bases left between them. The CDR3 DNA reads TGTGCCAGCAGCTTAGCGGGTAAGGGGAACACTGAAGCTTTCTTT. It yields the protein CASSLAGKGNTEAFF.

The table lists this clone with a count of one. V and J are TRBV29-1 and TRBJ2-7; 7 bases agree with TRBD2. This CDR3 contains 12 residues. V lost 7 bases, J lost 4 bases, and 7 bases stayed unmatched. In germline, CDR1 is SQVTM, CDR2 ANQGSEA. The CDR3 reads CSGLGGGYEQYF. DNA of the CDR3: TGCAGCGGCCTAGGCGGGGGATACGAGCAGTACTTC.

The chain joins TRBV2 to TRBJ2-7, with D perhaps TRBD1 (5 bases). The CDR3 extends over 13 amino acids. Trimming left V 4 bases short and J 5 bases short, with 12 bases between. CDR1 and CDR2 from the germline V gene are SNHLY and FYNNEI. CDR3 DNA sequence: TGTGCCAGCAGTGGGTCAGACAGCAACGAGCAGTACTTC. Translation: CASSGSDSNEQYF.

This chain uses TRBV18 with TRBJ2-2; D perhaps matches TRBD1 (6 bases). With 3 bases removed from V and 4 bases from J, the gap between germline ends came to 12 bases. CDR3 length equals 15 residues. CDR1 is KGHSH and CDR2 is LQKENI in the germline V gene. CDR3 sequence: CASSPGTRGTGELFF. As DNA, the CDR3 is TGTGCCAGCTCACCCGGGACACGAGGCACCGGGGAGCTGTTTTTT.

The chain joins TRBV18 to TRBJ1-5, with 10 bases identical to TRBD1. This CDR3 contains 17 residues. J gave up 2 bases and V 6 bases, and 10 bases lay outside the gene matches. Germline values: CDR1 KGHSH, CDR2 LQKENI. For the CDR3, the DNA is TGTGCCAGCTCCATAAATCCGACAGGGGGCGGCAATCAGCCCCAGCATTTT. Protein sequence: CASSINPTGGGNQPQHF.

On this clone itself: An end of the junction does not agree with germline; a read error may underlie this. The DNA for the CDR3 is TGTGCTAGCAGCTCCAGCGGGGGGGCGGATACGCAGTATTTT. This gives the protein CASSSSGGADTQYF. This rearrangement joins TRBV7-7 to TRBJ2-3; TRBD2 matches 10 bases. Germline assignment: CDR1 SSHAT and CDR2 FNYEAQ (reference sequence). The CDR3 contains 14 residues.

The V call is TRBV30, the J call TRBJ2-5; tentative D call: TRBD1 (6 bases). The germline V and J ends were trimmed by 1 base and 2 bases, with 17 bases remaining between them. The germline V gene encodes CDR1 GTSNPN and CDR2 SVGIG (reference sequence). The CDR3 consists of 16 residues. In DNA form, the CDR3 reads TGTGCCTGGAGTGGTACAGGGTGGCAGGGACAAGAGACCCAGTACTTC. Translation: CAWSGTGWQGQETQYF.

The table lists this clone with many counts. The CDR3 sequence: CASSEITEAFF. The CDR3 DNA reads as TGTGCCAGCAGTGAAATAACTGAAGCTTTCTTT. The chain has TRBV25-1 and TRBJ1-1; no definite D call. This CDR3 spans 11 amino acids. V was trimmed by 2 bases and J by 5 bases, leaving 3 bases between them. From germline, CDR1 is MGHDK and CDR2 SYGVNS.

The V gene is TRBV7-2, the J gene TRBJ1-4; D is perhaps TRBD1 (5 bases). Germline V gives CDR1 SGHTA, CDR2 FQGNSA. The CDR3 totals 16 residues. Trimming took off 5 bases at V and 8 bases at J, with 21 bases between the two ends. CDR3 region: CASSLGISGVGEKLFF. CDR3 in DNA: TGTGCCAGCAGCCTAGGAATCTCGGGGGTTGGGGAAAAACTGTTTTTT.

The rearrangement uses TRBV5-1 and TRBJ2-1, with 8 bases fitting TRBD2. After removal of 1 base from V and 3 bases from J, the junction contained 6 bases not matched to a gene. CDR1 SGHRS and CDR2 YFSETQ come from the germline V gene. The CDR3 contains 16 residues. CDR3 loop: CASSLLGTRFYNEQFF. DNA for the CDR3: TGCGCCAGCAGCTTGTTGGGGACTAGGTTCTACAATGAGCAGTTCTTC. Based on the CDR3 plus reference TRBV5-1 and TRBJ2-1, the full variable domain is KAGVTQTPRYLIKTRGQQVTLSCSPISGHRSVSWYQQTPGQGLQFLFEYFSETQRNKGNFPGRFSGRQFSNSRSEMNVSTLELGDSALYLCASSLLGTRFYNEQFFGPGTRLTVL.

The gene calls are TRBV9 and TRBJ1-1; no firm D call. V lost 2 bases to trimming and J lost 9 bases, with 2 bases between them. In germline, CDR1 is SGDLS, CDR2 YYNGEE. The CDR3 runs 9 residues. CDR3 sequence (DNA): TGTGCCAGCAGCGTTCAAGCTTTCTTT. It is translated as CASSVQAFF.

This clone has a handful of counts. The rearrangement joins TRBV11-2 to TRBJ2-5; D might be TRBD2 (5 bases). The CDR3 is 15 residues long. CDR1 and CDR2 (germline): SGHAT, FQNNGV. The ends were cut back, 5 bases at V and 0 bases at J, with 13 bases in the middle. In DNA, the CDR3 is TGTGCCAGCAGCCTTCCCGTCGGGGACCAAGAGACCCAGTACTTC. Translating it yields CASSLPVGDQETQYF. Drawing the rest from reference TRBV11-2 and TRBJ2-5, the complete variable domain is EAGVAQSPRYKIIEKRQSVAFWCNPISGHATLYWYQQILGQGPKLLIQFQNNGVVDDSQLPKDRFSAERLKGVDSTLKIQPAKLEDSAVYLCASSLPVGDQETQYFGPGTRLLVL.

This chain joins TRBV11-2 and TRBJ2-1; a possible D gene is TRBD2 (7 bases). Between the trimmed V and J ends, which lost 5 bases and 11 bases, there was a span of 16 bases. In germline, CDR1 is SGHAT, CDR2 FQNNGV. This CDR3 has 13 amino acids. Written as DNA, the CDR3 is TGTGCCAGCAGCCTCCAAGGGGGGGGCAAGCAGTTCTTC. It yields the protein CASSLQGGGKQFF.

The chain carries TRBV5-8 and TRBJ2-6, with 7 positions matching TRBD1. The germline gives CDR1 SGHTS, CDR2 YDEGEE. This CDR3 has 15 residues. The J segment lost 2 bases and the V segment lost 4 bases, leaving 3 bases of the junction unmatched. CDR3 DNA sequence: TGTGCCAGCAGCCGCCAGGGGGCTGGGGCCAACGTCCTGACTTTC. Protein sequence: CASSRQGAGANVLTF.

The chain uses TRBV7-9 and TRBJ1-4, with 9 positions matching TRBD1. Looked up from germline, CDR1 is SEHNR and CDR2 is FQNEAQ (reference sequence). The CDR3 totals 12 residues. The V gene end was trimmed by 4 bases and the J gene end by 11 bases; junction bases not matched to a gene: 2. CDR3 coding DNA: TGTGCCAGCAGCTCCGGGACAGGGAAACTGTTTTTT. It yields the protein CASSSGTGKLFF. The whole variable domain, remainder taken from reference TRBV7-9 and TRBJ1-4, is DTGVSQNPRHKITKRGQNVTFRCDPISEHNRLYWYRQTLGQGPEFLTYFQNEAQLEKSRLLSDRFSAERPKGSFSTLEIQRTEQGDSAMYLCASSSGTGKLFFGSGTQLSVL.

The gene calls are TRBV6-1 and TRBJ1-1, with 9 bases that match TRBD1. Germline trimming cut 4 bases from V and 6 bases from J; bases unmatched to any gene: 9. CDR3 length: 15 residues. Germline CDR1 and CDR2: MNHNS and SASEGT. CDR3 sequence (DNA): TGTGCCAGCAGTGCGTTGGACAGGGGCAGGGCTGAAGCTTTCTTT. Translation: CASSALDRGRAEAFF.

This clone was seen only once. The chain recombines TRBV21-1 with TRBJ2-1; the D call of TRBD1 is as the table states it, not checked on the DNA. TRBV21-1 is listed as a pseudogene. This CDR3 has 19 residues. The CDR3 sequence is CASSPWTGGAMVGYNEQFF. CDR3 nucleotide sequence: TGTGCCAGCAGCCCCTGGACAGGGGGCGCCATGGTAGGCTACAATGAGCAGTTCTTC.

This chain connects TRBV5-1 to TRBJ2-1; no clear D gene. Germline V lookup: CDR1 SGHRS, CDR2 YFSETQ. V lost 0 bases, J lost 8 bases, and 12 bases lay in between. This CDR3 contains 14 residues. The CDR3 DNA sequence: TGCGCCAGCAGCTTGGGCAACCTCGGCCATGAGCAGTTCTTC. Its translation is CASSLGNLGHEQFF.